This T cell receptor (beta chain) was sequenced in a study of Ad26.COV2.S vaccination and SARS-CoV-2 variants (dated by TCRdb to the early 2020s). In terms of the full investigation: Donors in the vaccine arm were drawn from COV1001, a phase I-IIa trial of Ad26.COV2.S in healthy adults that was multicentre, randomized, double-blind and placebo-controlled. Ad26.COV2.S was administered intramuscularly at a dose of 5x10^10 or 1x10^11 viral particles, either as one shot or as two shots given 56 days apart. The specificity and breadth of SARS-CoV-2-reactive T cell receptors after Ad26.COV2.S vaccination were assessed by TCRbeta repertoire sequencing. The TCR-sequenced set comprised around 30 samples: about 19 Ad26.COV2.S vaccine recipients, 5 placebo recipients and 8 SARS-CoV-2 convalescent individuals. Participants in the trial were split at random into five groups of five each, receiving low-dose or high-dose Ad26.COV2.S once or twice, or else placebo on both occasions. Blinding of investigators to trial group allocation was maintained during experiments and outcome assessment. Here is what the overall study found, with its caveats: Substantial breadth of spike-specific CD8+ and CD4+ T cell responses was reported after vaccination. Higher spike-specific TCR breadth was observed in Ad26.COV2.S recipients than in placebo recipients (P = 0.0014). Vaccine and placebo recipients had similar non-spike TCR breadth, a finding consistent with the vaccine containing only spike. The study was not powered for comparison of responses between vaccine doses or regimens. It was noted by the authors that total T cell responses may have been underestimated by the TCR breadth and depth analyses.

V gives up 3 bases and J gives up 2 bases, and the segment between their germline ends measures 17 bases. Inclusive of the bounding cysteine and phenylalanine, the CDR3 is 16 residues long. Of all the DNA, just the CDR3 is kept, 48 bases in frame from base 1. CDR1 is given as ENHRY and CDR2 as SYGVKD, both from the germline V gene. The treatment or condition label of this sample denotes: 15 to 20 received Ad26.COV2.S at low or high dose, single or two shots; 5 received placebo; per-sample allocation not given. For vaccine and placebo recipients, the sequenced repertoires came from samples collected on day 63 after the first injection. Between 29 July and 7 August 2020, Cohort 1b enrolled about two dozen adults aged 18-55 years at one site in Boston, USA. As a vaccine, Ad26.COV2.S was a replication-incompetent adenovirus type 26 vector that expressed a prefusion-stabilized SARS-CoV-2 spike protein derived from the original Wuhan strain.

Of note for this clone: The clone's antigen remains unknown. Per-base qualities were not stored, and no clone one base away is much larger.

TCRbeta CDR3 regions were sequenced with the immunoSEQ Assay. After extraction, genomic DNA underwent amplification by bias-controlled multiplex PCR, followed by high-throughput sequencing. Per the source publication's procedure: Collapsing and filtering of sequences were performed to quantify the absolute abundance of each unique TCRbeta CDR3 region. T cell fraction was estimated by normalization of TCRbeta template counts to usable DNA, with usable DNA being measured through amplification of reference genes present in all nucleated cells. Repertoire TCRs were annotated as SARS-CoV-2-specific when V gene, CDR3 amino acid sequence and J gene were exactly matched to a known reactive TCR set. MIRA supplied the reference SARS-CoV-2 TCR set, which was filtered for enrichment in COVID-19-positive ImmuneCODE repertoires so that public or cross-reactive TCRs were removed. Drawing on the MIRA antigens, annotated TCRs were analysed further at the level of specific ORF or position within ORF. Breadth was defined as the number of annotated unique rearrangements divided by the total number of unique productive rearrangements, and depth was defined as the summed frequency of the annotated unique rearrangements. TCR breadth was compared between groups using two-sided Wilcoxon rank-sum tests. The immuneACCESS repertoire file appears here via TCRdb, limited to in-frame rearrangements. These files lack a portion of the clones; in checked studies, under half of the deficit traces to unresolved V genes, and the cause of the others is not known. The V and J calls and clone size were taken over from that table, and D and trimming were inferred from the DNA. In all, the sample holds roughly 350,000 clones, and around 89% of those were seen once. Together, the top ten hold around 5% of the sample.

The clonotype originates from a person aged 18 to 65 who received the Ad26.COV2.S COVID-19 vaccine or a placebo. Sequencing used peripheral blood, obtained in a trial of Ad26.COV2.S vaccine versus placebo. The chain is encoded by TRBV10-3 joined to TRBJ2-7, with TRBD1 perhaps the D gene, on 5 matching bases. The DNA reads as follows: TGTGCCATCAGTGAAACTCCGGGCAGGGAACCCTACGAGCAGTACTTC. Its protein reads: CAISETPGREPYEQYF.